This T cell receptor beta chain was recovered during a study of T cell repertoires in cytomegalovirus infection. Turning to the study itself: Public signatures in TCR beta pointed to CMV infection and matching HLA type. General observations from the study: Dominating the ex vivo response were HLA-C-restricted CMV-specific TCR beta clonotypes. Summed public TCR beta family frequency identified CMV carriers bearing the relevant HLA.

TCRdb re-analysed the reads in MiXCR, keeping a single row per CDR3 protein. The sample contains 100,000 or so distinct CDR3 sequences, about 15% of which appear only once. This CDR3 spans 14 amino acids. In germline, CDR1 is MDHEN, CDR2 SYDVKM. A word on this clonotype: Its matching antigen is unknown. One junction end does not reproduce the germline sequence, and a read error may be involved.

The receptor was derived from a human donor in good health (CMV status not recorded). Some clones in this sample may be carry-over from other donors' samples. Sample: PBMCs. The chain has TRBV28 and TRBJ1-1; the D gene is possibly TRBD1 (5 bases). Written as DNA, the CDR3 is TGTGCCAGCGGGGGTCGAGAGGTCTACACTGAAGCTTTCTTC. This gives the protein CASGGREVYTEAFF.